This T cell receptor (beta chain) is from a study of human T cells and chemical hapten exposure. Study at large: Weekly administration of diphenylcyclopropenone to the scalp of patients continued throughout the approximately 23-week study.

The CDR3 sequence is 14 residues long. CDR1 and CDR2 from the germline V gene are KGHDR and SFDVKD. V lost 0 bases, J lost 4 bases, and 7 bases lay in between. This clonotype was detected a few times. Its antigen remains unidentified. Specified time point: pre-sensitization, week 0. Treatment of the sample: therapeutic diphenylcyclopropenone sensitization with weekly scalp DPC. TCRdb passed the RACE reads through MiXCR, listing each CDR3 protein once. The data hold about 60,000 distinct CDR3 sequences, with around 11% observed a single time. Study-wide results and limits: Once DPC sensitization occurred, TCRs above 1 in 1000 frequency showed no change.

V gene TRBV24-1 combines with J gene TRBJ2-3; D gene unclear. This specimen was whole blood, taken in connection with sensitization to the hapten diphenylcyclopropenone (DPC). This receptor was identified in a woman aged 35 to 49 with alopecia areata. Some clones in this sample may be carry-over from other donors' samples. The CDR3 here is CATSDLRSADTQYF. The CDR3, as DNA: TGTGCCACCAGTGATTTGCGTTCCGCAGATACGCAGTATTTT.